This is a list of T cell receptor beta chains from one sample in a study of blood T cell repertoires in COVID-19. The table came from immunoSEQ multiplex PCR; TCRdb's copy has only in-frame clones and leaves some out. Here the sample spans roughly 100,000 clones, 91% being singletons. The sample consisted of peripheral blood. Receptor source: a man between 18 and 29 years old with acute or convalescent COVID-19. Each CDR3 is given with its conserved first and last residue. The D gene is left open where the match is weak. Size tells how often a clone was seen (once, few, many) or the class of an expanded clone, and some rows leave it out.

>TRBJ1-5|15|NA|TRBV6-5|NA
TGTGCCAGCAGTTACTCGCCAGATAGCAATCAGCCCCAGCATTTT
CASSYSPDSNQPQHF
>TRBJ1-5|14|NA|TRBV7-2|NA
TGTGCCAGCAGCTTAGTTACGGGGGACCAGCCCCAGCATTTT
CASSLVTGDQPQHF
>TRBJ1-1|17|NA|TRBV3-1/TRBV3-2|NA
TGTGCCAGCAGCCGCCCCGGTTCAGCAGGCATGAACACTGAAGCTTTCTTT
CASSRPGSAGMNTEAFF
>TRBJ1-4|13|NA|TRBV15|once
TGTGCCACCTACCAGGAGGGCGGTGAAAAACTGTTTTTT
CATYQEGGEKLFF
>TRBJ1-3|15|NA|TRBV6-1|NA
TGTGCCAGCAGTGAAGTCAGGATCTCTGGAAACACCATATATTTT
CASSEVRISGNTIYF
>TRBJ2-7|10|NA|TRBV24-1|NA
TGTGCCAGGAGAGGGCACGAGCAGTACTTC
CARRGHEQYF
>TRBJ2-1|15|NA|TRBV6-5|few
TGTGCCAGCACCGAAGGACAATTAGGATACAATGAGCAGTTCTTC
CASTEGQLGYNEQFF
>TRBJ2-3|15|TRBD2|TRBV10-3|NA
TGTGCCATCAAACTAGCGGGGGGGCTCGCAGATACGCAGTATTTT
CAIKLAGGLADTQYF
>TRBJ1-6|14|TRBD1|TRBV6-5|NA
TGTGCCAGCACATCGACAGGGGGCCGATCACCCCTCCACTTT
CASTSTGGRSPLHF
>TRBJ2-3|16|TRBD1|TRBV5-1|NA
TGCGCCAGCAGCCCGGGACAGGGGGCAAGCACAGATACGCAGTATTTT
CASSPGQGASTDTQYF
>TRBJ1-2|13|NA|TRBV29-1|few
TGCAGCGTTTTACAGGGATTTAACTATGGCTACACCTTC
CSVLQGFNYGYTF
>TRBJ2-1|18|TRBD2|TRBV6-4|once
TGTGCCAGCAGTCCGGGACTAGCGGGAGGGGGGTCCTACAATGAGCAGTTCTTC
CASSPGLAGGGSYNEQFF
>TRBJ1-5|14|NA|TRBV28|NA
TGTGCCAGCAGTTTACGGGAACCGGGGCAGCCCCAGCATTTT
CASSLREPGQPQHF
>TRBJ1-5|14|NA|TRBV2|few
TGTGCCAGCAGTGAAGAGGGGGGCAATCAGCCCCAGCATTTT
CASSEEGGNQPQHF
>TRBJ2-7|14|NA|TRBV4-1|NA
TGCGCCAGCAGCCAAGAACTGGGACTCTACGAGCAGTACTTC
CASSQELGLYEQYF
>TRBJ1-1|16|NA|TRBV29-1|NA
TGCAGCGTAGTCCGGACAGCGGAAAACCTGAACACTGAAGCTTTCTTT
CSVVRTAENLNTEAFF
>TRBJ2-7|15|TRBD2|TRBV5-6|NA
TGTGCCAGCAGCTTTGAGCGGGGAGAGGCCTACGAGCAGTACTTC
CASSFERGEAYEQYF
>TRBJ1-1|13|NA|TRBV27|NA
TGTGCCAGCAGTTTAACCTACTTCACTGAAGCTTTCTTT
CASSLTYFTEAFF
>TRBJ1-4|15|NA|TRBV30|NA
TGTGCCTGGAGTCCGTCCCGGACACGAAATGAAAAACTGTTTTTT
CAWSPSRTRNEKLFF
>TRBJ1-5|13|NA|TRBV24-1|NA
TGTGCCACCAGACAGGGTCAAAATCAGCCCCAGCATTTT
CATRQGQNQPQHF
>TRBJ1-2|17|NA|TRBV7-2|NA
TGTGCCAGCAGCTTAGCGTTGGGGCAGGGGACCAACTATGGCTACACCTTC
CASSLALGQGTNYGYTF
>TRBJ2-1|15|TRBD2|TRBV6-6|NA
TGTGCCAGCAGTTACAAGACTAGCGGGACGATTGAGCAGTTCTTC
CASSYKTSGTIEQFF
>TRBJ1-1|13|NA|TRBV6-5|NA
TGTGCCAGTGCTCAGGGCCCGAACACTGAAGCTTTCTTT
CASAQGPNTEAFF
>TRBJ2-1|16|NA|TRBV2|NA
TGTGCCAGCAGTGCCGGGCAGGGTGGCGTCCACAATGAGCAGTTCTTC
CASSAGQGGVHNEQFF
>TRBJ2-1|14|TRBD2|TRBV3-1/TRBV3-2|NA
TGTGCCAGCAGCCGCGGGGGGGGCCCCGATGAGCAGTTCTTC
CASSRGGGPDEQFF
>TRBJ1-5|13|NA|TRBV7-8|NA
TGTGCCAGCAGCTTACTGACAGAGCAGCCCCAGCATTTT
CASSLLTEQPQHF
>TRBJ2-7|16|TRBD2|TRBV5-4|NA
TGTGCCAGCAGCTCAAGTCTAGCGGAAAGCTCCTACGAGCAGTACTTC
CASSSSLAESSYEQYF
>TRBJ1-1|13|TRBD1|TRBV29-1|NA
TGCAGCGTCCTCCGGGACAGGGACACTGAAGCTTTCTTT
CSVLRDRDTEAFF
>TRBJ1-6|16|NA|TRBV30|NA
TGTGCCTGGAGTTATCGAGGACAGACCTATAATTCACCCCTCCACTTT
CAWSYRGQTYNSPLHF
>TRBJ1-5|15|NA|TRBV6-6|NA
TGTGCCAGCAGTTCCTCGTATCCGGGAATGGAGTCCCAGCATTTT
CASSSSYPGMESQHF
>TRBJ1-1|13|NA|TRBV2|NA
TGTGCCAGCAGTGAGGACAGAAACACTGAAGCTTTCTTT
CASSEDRNTEAFF
>TRBJ1-1|13|NA|TRBV7-9|NA
TGTGCCAGCAGCTTGGAAGGGGACACTGAAGCTTTCTTT
CASSLEGDTEAFF
>TRBJ1-2|14|NA|TRBV24-1|NA
TGTGCCACCAGTGACACCAGGGATAACTATGGCTACACCTTC
CATSDTRDNYGYTF
>TRBJ1-5|15|TRBD1|TRBV5-1|once
TGCGCCAGCAGCGATTCAGGGGGCATCAATCAGCCCCAGCATTTT
CASSDSGGINQPQHF
>TRBJ1-2|14|NA|TRBV6-5|NA
TGTGCCAGCAGTCCGGTAAAGGCGGGCTATGGCTACACCTTC
CASSPVKAGYGYTF
>TRBJ1-6|14|TRBD1|TRBV19|NA
TGTGCCAGTAGCCCGGGACAGGATAATTCACCCCTCCACTTT
CASSPGQDNSPLHF
>TRBJ1-5|14|TRBD1|TRBV2|NA
TGTGCCAGCAGTGGTGGACAGGGTAATCAGCCCCAGCATTTT
CASSGGQGNQPQHF
>TRBJ2-7|14|TRBD1|TRBV18|NA
TGTGCCAGCGCGCCGGGACAGGGCTCCTACGAGCAGTACTTC
CASAPGQGSYEQYF
>TRBJ1-3|17|NA|TRBV9|NA
TGTGCCAGCAGCGTTTCCGGGAGCTCCTTCTCTGGAAACACCATATATTTT
CASSVSGSSFSGNTIYF
>TRBJ2-3|15|NA|TRBV11-2|NA
TGTGCCAGCAGCTTAGGAGCAGGGGGCACAGATACGCAGTATTTT
CASSLGAGGTDTQYF
>TRBJ1-5|16|NA|TRBV6-6|NA
TGTGCCAGCATTATTTCCGGGATGGCAGGCAATCAGCCCCAGCATTTT
CASIISGMAGNQPQHF
>TRBJ1-1|14|TRBD1|TRBV5-1|once
TGCGCCAGCGGTACAGGGGGCGTAGGCACTGAAGCTTTCTTT
CASGTGGVGTEAFF
>TRBJ1-3|15|NA|TRBV28|few
TGTGCCAGCAGTTTAGAGGGAAGCTCTGGAAACACCATATATTTT
CASSLEGSSGNTIYF
>TRBJ2-1|11|NA|TRBV9|NA
TGTGCCAGCAGCGCCGGTAATGAGCAGTTCTTC
CASSAGNEQFF
>TRBJ1-6|17|TRBD1|TRBV9|few
TGTGCCAGCAGCGTAGCTCCTGTTTCGGGACAGGGGACGCCCCTCCACTTT
CASSVAPVSGQGTPLHF
>TRBJ1-3|15|NA|TRBV5-6|once
TGTGCCAGCAGCTTGGGACAGAGCTCTGGAAACACCATATATTTT
CASSLGQSSGNTIYF
>TRBJ2-3|15|TRBD1|TRBV12-5|NA
TGTGCTAGTGGTTTGGGGACAGGGTATACAGATACGCAGTATTTT
CASGLGTGYTDTQYF
>TRBJ1-1|13|NA|TRBV27|NA
TGTGCCAGCAGTTTTGCAGTACCCCTTGAAGCTTTCTTT
CASSFAVPLEAFF